At least ten counts were recorded for the clone carrying this TCR beta chain. This specimen comes from a study of T-cell reconstitution after alpha-beta-depleted transplantation in children. Researchers prepared the TCRbeta library using unique molecular identifiers, the study reports. TCRdb used MiXCR to reprocess the PCR reads, holding one entry per CDR3 protein. Of 450,000 to 600,000 distinct CDR3 sequences detected, roughly a tenth appear once; the ten largest clones hold 2%. This receptor was taken from a child between 2 and 9 years old with inherited bone marrow failure, due to receive a stem cell transplant. Source: PBMCs, taken before TCRalphabeta/CD19-depleted stem cell transplant.

The CDR3 region has the DNA TGCGCCAGCAGCCAAGGCCTAGCGGCGTACCAAGAGACCCAGTACTTC. Encoded protein: CASSQGLAAYQETQYF. This chain joins TRBV4-3 and TRBJ2-5; 7 bases line up with TRBD2. The CDR3 is 16 residues long. CDR1 is LGHNA and CDR2 is YSLEER in the germline V gene. The trim removed 1 base at V and 0 bases at J, leaving 5 bases unmatched.